This section outlines one TCR beta chain sequence together with its context. Its antigen remains unidentified. This entry is derived from a study of siplizumab effects on memory and regulatory T cells. Study findings and constraints: No more than a minor fraction of alloreactive clones could be traced back to unstimulated subsets.

CDR1 and CDR2 (germline): SEHNR, FQNEAQ (reference sequence). CDR3 length: 16 amino acids. Trimming shortened V by 4 bases and J by 5 bases, and 21 bases separated the two germline ends. The repertoire was sequenced with immunoSEQ multiplex PCR; TCRdb's copy has only in-frame clones and lacks some. The top ten clones hold under 0.15% of a sample with about 100,000 clones, 75% to 95% of them seen once. The TCR comes from a human donor in good health. The rearrangement joins TRBV7-9 to TRBJ2-7, with a possible D match to TRBD2 (6 bases). Sequenced sample: CD4+ T cells sorted from blood. The CDR3 reads CASSSPSGVNVHEQYF. Here the CDR3 DNA reads TGTGCCAGCAGCTCCCCCTCGGGGGTCAACGTCCACGAGCAGTACTTC.